This TCR beta chain was retrieved from a study of shared clonotypes between healthy human individuals. Positive CCR7 selection of CD45RO-negative cells yielded the naive CD8 cells, and terminally differentiated effector memory CD45RA+ cells were excluded. Trimming cost V 0 bases and J 0 bases, with 14 bases left between them. CDR1 and CDR2 from the germline V gene are ENHRY and SYGVKD. The CDR3 contains 17 residues. Splitting of each subset's genomic DNA was done evenly across several immunoSEQ plates. This table comes from immunoSEQ multiplex PCR, and its TCRdb copy is limited to in-frame clones, with some not included. The sample lists roughly 1,800,000 clones, approximately 94% occurring once.

This rearrangement joins TRBV10-3 to TRBJ2-5, with D perhaps being TRBD1 or TRBD2 (5 bases each). Sequencing used naive CD8+ T cells sorted from blood. The sequence derives from a man aged 18 to 30 in good health. CDR3 region: CAISESNGDVYQETQYF. CDR3 in DNA: TGTGCCATCAGTGAGTCCAACGGGGACGTGTACCAAGAGACCCAGTACTTC.